These 3 T cell receptor beta chains came from one sample sequenced in a study of liver allograft versus peripheral blood T cells. Turning to the study itself: Recipients' peripheral blood served as the comparator for T cell receptor repertoires in transplanted livers.

TCRdb independently ran MiXCR on the reads; one entry per CDR3 protein. The table includes approximately 10,000 distinct CDR3 sequences, 19% detected once. Source of these receptors: a human patient who had a liver transplant. Some T cells may trace back to the graft donor.

Judged by abundance, this clonotype is medium-sized. The chain employs TRBV28 and TRBJ2-7; TRBD2 matches 7 bases. There are 16 residues in the CDR3. V shed 8 bases and J 2 bases; nucleotides not matched to a gene: 15. Germline CDR1 and CDR2: MDHEN and SYDVKM. The CDR3 loop is CASGRRGGPSAYEQYF. In nucleotides, the CDR3 is TGTGCCAGCGGGAGGAGGGGAGGGCCTTCGGCCTACGAGCAGTACTTC. The variable domain in full, completed from reference TRBV28 and TRBJ2-7, reads DVKVTQSSRYLVKRTGEKVFLECVQDMDHENMFWYRQDPGLGLRLIYFSYDVKMKEKGDIPEGYSVSREKKERFSLILESASTNQTSMYLCASGRRGGPSAYEQYFGPGTRLTVT.

This chain joins TRBV20-1 and TRBJ1-2, with TRBD1 identical over 8 bases. Unmatched junction bases numbered 7, after V lost 2 bases and J lost 11 bases. The germline V gene has CDR1 DFQATT and CDR2 SNEGSKA (reference sequence). CDR3 length equals 12 residues. The CDR3 DNA reads TGCAGTGCTAGATCGACAGGGGTAGGATACACCTTC. Translating gives CSARSTGVGYTF.

Points on this clonotype: Given a much more abundant clone one base away, this may be a read error. The rearrangement joins TRBV6-5 to TRBJ1-1; the D is unclear. This CDR3 contains 14 residues. Trimming took off 10 bases at V and 5 bases at J, with 20 bases between the two ends. Germline V gene lookup returns CDR1 MNHEY and CDR2 SVGAGI. CDR3 sequence reads: CATQPAWAQTEAFF. The DNA of the CDR3 is TGTGCCACCCAACCCGCGTGGGCTCAAACTGAAGCTTTCTTT.